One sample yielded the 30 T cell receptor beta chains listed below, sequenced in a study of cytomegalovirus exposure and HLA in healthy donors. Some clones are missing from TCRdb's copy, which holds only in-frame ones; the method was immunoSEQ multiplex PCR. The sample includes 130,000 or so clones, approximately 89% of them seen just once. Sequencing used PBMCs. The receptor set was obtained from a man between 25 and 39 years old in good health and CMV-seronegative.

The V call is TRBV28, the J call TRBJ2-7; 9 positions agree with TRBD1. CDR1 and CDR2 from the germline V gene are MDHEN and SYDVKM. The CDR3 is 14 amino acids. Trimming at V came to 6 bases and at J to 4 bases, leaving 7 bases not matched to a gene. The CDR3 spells CASSRPGQGYEQYF. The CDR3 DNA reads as TGTGCCAGCAGCCGGCCGGGACAGGGTTACGAGCAGTACTTC.

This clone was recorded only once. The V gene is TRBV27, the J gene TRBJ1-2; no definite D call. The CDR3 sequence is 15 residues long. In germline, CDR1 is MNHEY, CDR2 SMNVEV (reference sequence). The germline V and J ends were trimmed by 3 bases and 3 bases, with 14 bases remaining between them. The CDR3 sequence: CASSFAAQPYYGYTF. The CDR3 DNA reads TGTGCCAGCAGTTTCGCCGCACAACCCTACTATGGCTACACCTTC.

DNA of the CDR3: TGTGCCAGCAGTTCCCCCCTCCACAGGGGGCCCGGGGAGCTGTTTTTT. It yields the protein CASSSPLHRGPGELFF. The genes are TRBV27 and TRBJ2-2; 9 nucleotides align to TRBD1. The J segment lost 6 bases and the V segment lost 4 bases, leaving 9 bases of the junction unmatched. The CDR3 is 16 amino acids. Germline V gives CDR1 MNHEY, CDR2 SMNVEV (reference sequence).

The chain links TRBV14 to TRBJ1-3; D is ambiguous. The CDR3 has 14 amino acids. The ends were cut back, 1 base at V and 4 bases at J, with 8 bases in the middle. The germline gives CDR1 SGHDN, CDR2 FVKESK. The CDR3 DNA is TGTGCCAGCAGCCAAGCGACGGGAGGAAACACCATATATTTT. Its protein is CASSQATGGNTIYF.

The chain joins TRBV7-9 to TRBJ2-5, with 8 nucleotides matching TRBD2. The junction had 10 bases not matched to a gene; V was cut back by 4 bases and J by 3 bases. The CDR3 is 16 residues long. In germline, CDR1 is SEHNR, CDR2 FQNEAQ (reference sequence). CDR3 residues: CASSSGGAGVKETQYF. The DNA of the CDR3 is TGTGCCAGCAGCTCCGGTGGAGCGGGGGTTAAAGAGACCCAGTACTTC.

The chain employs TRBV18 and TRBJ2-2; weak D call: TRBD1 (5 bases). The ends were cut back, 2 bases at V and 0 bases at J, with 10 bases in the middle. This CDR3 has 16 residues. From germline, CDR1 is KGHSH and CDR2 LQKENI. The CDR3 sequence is CASSPARASNTGELFF. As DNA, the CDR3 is TGTGCCAGCTCACCAGCCAGGGCCTCGAACACCGGGGAGCTGTTTTTT.

This chain's CDR3 is CASRPGQGRGEQFF. CDR3 nucleotides: TGCGCCAGCAGGCCCGGACAGGGGAGGGGTGAGCAGTTCTTC. This chain joins TRBV5-1 and TRBJ2-1; 9 bases match TRBD1. V lost 5 bases and J lost 9; bases outside the gene matches: 9. The CDR3 has 14 residues. Looked up from germline, CDR1 is SGHRS and CDR2 is YFSETQ.

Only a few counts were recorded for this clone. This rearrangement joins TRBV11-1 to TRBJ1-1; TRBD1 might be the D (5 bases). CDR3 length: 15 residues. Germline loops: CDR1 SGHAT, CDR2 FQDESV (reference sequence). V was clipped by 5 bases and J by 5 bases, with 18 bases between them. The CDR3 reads CASSRLGGWVTEAFF. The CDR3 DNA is TGTGCCAGCAGCCGGTTGGGGGGATGGGTAACTGAAGCTTTCTTT.

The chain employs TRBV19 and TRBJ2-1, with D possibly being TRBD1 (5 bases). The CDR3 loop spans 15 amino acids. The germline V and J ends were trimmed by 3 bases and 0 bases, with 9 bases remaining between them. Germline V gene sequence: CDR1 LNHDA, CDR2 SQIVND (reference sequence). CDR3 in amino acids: CASSMYQGSYNEQFF. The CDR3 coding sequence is TGTGCCAGTAGTATGTATCAGGGCTCCTACAATGAGCAGTTCTTC.

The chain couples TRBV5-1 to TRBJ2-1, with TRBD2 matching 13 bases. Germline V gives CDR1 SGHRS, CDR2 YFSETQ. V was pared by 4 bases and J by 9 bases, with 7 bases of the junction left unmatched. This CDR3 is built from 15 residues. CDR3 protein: CASSPVGLAGAEQFF. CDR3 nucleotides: TGCGCCAGCAGCCCTGTCGGACTAGCGGGGGCTGAGCAGTTCTTC.

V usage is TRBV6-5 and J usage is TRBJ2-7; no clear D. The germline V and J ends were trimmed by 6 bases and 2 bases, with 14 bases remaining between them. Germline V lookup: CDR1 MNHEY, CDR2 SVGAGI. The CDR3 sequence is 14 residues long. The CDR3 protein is CASSQYRAPYEQYF. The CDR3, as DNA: TGTGCCAGCAGCCAATACAGAGCTCCCTACGAGCAGTACTTC.

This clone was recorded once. CDR3 residues: CASTAGSIKNQPQHF. CDR3 DNA sequence: TGTGCCTCGACCGCGGGGAGTATCAAGAATCAGCCCCAGCATTTT. This sequence joins TRBV28 and TRBJ1-5, with D unresolved. The CDR3 sequence is 15 residues long. CDR1 and CDR2 from the germline V gene are MDHEN and SYDVKM. The germline V and J ends were trimmed by 11 bases and 4 bases, with 21 bases remaining between them.

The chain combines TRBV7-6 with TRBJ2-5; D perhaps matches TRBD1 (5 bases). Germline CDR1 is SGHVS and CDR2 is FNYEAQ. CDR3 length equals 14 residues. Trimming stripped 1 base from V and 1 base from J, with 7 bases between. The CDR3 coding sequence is TGTGCCAGCAGCTTAGAGGGGTCCCAAGAGACCCAGTACTTC. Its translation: CASSLEGSQETQYF.

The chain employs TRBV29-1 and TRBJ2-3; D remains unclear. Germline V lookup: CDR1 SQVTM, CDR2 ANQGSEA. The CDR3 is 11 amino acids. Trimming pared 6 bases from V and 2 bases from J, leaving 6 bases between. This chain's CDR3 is CSVYFTDTQYF. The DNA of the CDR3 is TGCAGCGTGTATTTCACAGATACGCAGTATTTT.

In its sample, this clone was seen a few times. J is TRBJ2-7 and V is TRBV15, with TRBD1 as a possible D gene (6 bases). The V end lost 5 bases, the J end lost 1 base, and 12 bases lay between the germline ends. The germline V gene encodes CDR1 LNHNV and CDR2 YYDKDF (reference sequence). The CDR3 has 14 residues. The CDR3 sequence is CATSVRQESYEQYF. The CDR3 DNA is TGTGCCACCAGCGTCCGACAGGAATCCTACGAGCAGTACTTC. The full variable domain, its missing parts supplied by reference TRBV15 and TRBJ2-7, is DAMVIQNPRYQVTQFGKPVTLSCSQTLNHNVMYWYQQKSSQAPKLLFHYYDKDFNNEADTPDNFQSRRPNTSFCFLDIRSPGLGDTAMYLCATSVRQESYEQYFGPGTRLTVT.

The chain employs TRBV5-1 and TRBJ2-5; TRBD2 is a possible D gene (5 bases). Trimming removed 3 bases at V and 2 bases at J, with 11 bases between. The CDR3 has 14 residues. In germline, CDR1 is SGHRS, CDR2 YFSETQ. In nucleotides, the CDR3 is TGCGCCAGCAGCTCTGACTCGGGGCAAGAGACCCAGTACTTC. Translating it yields CASSSDSGQETQYF.

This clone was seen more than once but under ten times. The CDR3 nucleotides read TGTGCCAGCAGCCAACGGACTTACTCTGGAAACACCATATATTTT. Protein product: CASSQRTYSGNTIYF. The V and J genes are TRBV7-9 and TRBJ1-3; D gene uncertain. V was shortened by 5 bases and J by 0 bases, with 11 bases between the two germline ends. The CDR3 loop spans 15 amino acids. CDR1 is SEHNR, CDR2 FQNEAQ, per germline (reference sequence).

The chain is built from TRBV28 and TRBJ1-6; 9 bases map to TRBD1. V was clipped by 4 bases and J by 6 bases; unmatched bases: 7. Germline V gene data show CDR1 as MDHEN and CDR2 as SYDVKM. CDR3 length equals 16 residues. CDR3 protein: CASSSPGTGSNSPLHF. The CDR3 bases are TGTGCCAGCAGTTCACCCGGGACAGGGTCTAATTCACCCCTCCACTTT. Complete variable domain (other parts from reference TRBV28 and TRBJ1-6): DVKVTQSSRYLVKRTGEKVFLECVQDMDHENMFWYRQDPGLGLRLIYFSYDVKMKEKGDIPEGYSVSREKKERFSLILESASTNQTSMYLCASSSPGTGSNSPLHFGNGTRLTVT.

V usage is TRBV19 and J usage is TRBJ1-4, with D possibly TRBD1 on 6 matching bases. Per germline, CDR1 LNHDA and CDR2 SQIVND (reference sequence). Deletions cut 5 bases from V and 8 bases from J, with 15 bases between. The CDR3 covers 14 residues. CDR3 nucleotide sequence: TGTGCCAGTAGTTACCGGGACATAGCGGAAAAACTGTTTTTT. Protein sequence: CASSYRDIAEKLFF.

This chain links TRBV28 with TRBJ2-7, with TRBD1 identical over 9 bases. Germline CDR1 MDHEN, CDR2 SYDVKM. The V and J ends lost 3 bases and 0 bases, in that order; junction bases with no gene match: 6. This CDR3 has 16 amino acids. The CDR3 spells CASSFSDRGSSYEQYF. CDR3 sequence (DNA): TGTGCCAGCAGTTTCTCCGACAGGGGGAGCTCCTACGAGCAGTACTTC.

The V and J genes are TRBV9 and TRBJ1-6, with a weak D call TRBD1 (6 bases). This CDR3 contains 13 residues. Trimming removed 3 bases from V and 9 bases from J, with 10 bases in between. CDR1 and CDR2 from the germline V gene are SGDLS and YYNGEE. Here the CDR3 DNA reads TGTGCCAGCAGCGAAAACAGGGCTTCACCCCTCCACTTT. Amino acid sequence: CASSENRASPLHF.

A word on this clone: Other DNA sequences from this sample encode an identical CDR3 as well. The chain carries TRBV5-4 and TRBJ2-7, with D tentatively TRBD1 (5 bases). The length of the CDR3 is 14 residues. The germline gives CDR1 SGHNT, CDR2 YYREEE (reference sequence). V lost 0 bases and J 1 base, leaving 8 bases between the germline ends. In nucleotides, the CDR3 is TGTGCCAGCAGCTTGGGGCAGGGTTCCTACGAGCAGTACTTC. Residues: CASSLGQGSYEQYF.

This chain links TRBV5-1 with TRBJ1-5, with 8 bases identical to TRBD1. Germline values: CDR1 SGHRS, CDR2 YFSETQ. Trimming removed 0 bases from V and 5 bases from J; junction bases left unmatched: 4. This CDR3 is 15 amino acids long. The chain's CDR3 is CASSLGTGQHQPQHF. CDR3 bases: TGCGCCAGCAGCTTGGGGACAGGGCAGCATCAGCCCCAGCATTTT.

CDR3 nucleotides: TGCACCAGCAGCCAGAATAGAGGTCGGGGGGAATACGAGCAGTACTTC. Translating gives CTSSQNRGRGEYEQYF. V and J are TRBV1 and TRBJ2-7; the D segment call TRBD2 is taken from the table without a DNA check. TRBV1 is described as a pseudogene. The CDR3 consists of 16 residues.

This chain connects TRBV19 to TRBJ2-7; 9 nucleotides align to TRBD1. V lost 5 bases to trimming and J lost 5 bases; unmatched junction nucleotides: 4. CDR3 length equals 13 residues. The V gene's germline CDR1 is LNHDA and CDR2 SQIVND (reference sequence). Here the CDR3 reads CASSRDRGDEQYF. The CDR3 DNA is TGTGCCAGTAGTCGAGACAGGGGGGACGAGCAGTACTTC.

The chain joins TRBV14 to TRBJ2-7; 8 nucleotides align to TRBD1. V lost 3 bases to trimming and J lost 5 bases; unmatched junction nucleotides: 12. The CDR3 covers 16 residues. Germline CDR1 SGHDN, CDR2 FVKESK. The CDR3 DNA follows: TGTGCCAGCAGCCATCATGGACAGGGCAGGACGAACGAGCAGTACTTC. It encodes CASSHHGQGRTNEQYF.

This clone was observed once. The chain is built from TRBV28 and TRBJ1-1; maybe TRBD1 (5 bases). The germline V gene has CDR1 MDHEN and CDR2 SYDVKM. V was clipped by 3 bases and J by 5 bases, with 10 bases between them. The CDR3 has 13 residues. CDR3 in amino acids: CASSFPGRTEAFF. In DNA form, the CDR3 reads TGTGCCAGCAGTTTTCCAGGGAGGACTGAAGCTTTCTTT.

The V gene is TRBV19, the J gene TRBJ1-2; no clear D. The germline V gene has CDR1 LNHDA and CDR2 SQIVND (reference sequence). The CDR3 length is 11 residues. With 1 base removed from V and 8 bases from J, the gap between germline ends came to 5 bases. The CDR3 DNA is TGTGCCAGTAGTATAGGCGGCGGCTACACCTTC. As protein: CASSIGGGYTF.

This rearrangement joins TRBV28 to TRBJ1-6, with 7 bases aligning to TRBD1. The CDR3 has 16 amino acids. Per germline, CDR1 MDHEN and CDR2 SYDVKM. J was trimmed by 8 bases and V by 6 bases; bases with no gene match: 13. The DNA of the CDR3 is TGTGCCAGCAGCATCAAAGGGGGCGCGAGTTATTCACCCCTCCACTTT. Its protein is CASSIKGGASYSPLHF.

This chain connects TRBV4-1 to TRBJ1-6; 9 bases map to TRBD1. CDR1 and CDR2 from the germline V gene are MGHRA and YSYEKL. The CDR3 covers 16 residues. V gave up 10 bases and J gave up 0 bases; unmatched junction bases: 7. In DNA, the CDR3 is TGCGCCACGGGACAGGGAAGCGCCTCCTATAATTCACCCCTCCACTTT. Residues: CATGQGSASYNSPLHF.